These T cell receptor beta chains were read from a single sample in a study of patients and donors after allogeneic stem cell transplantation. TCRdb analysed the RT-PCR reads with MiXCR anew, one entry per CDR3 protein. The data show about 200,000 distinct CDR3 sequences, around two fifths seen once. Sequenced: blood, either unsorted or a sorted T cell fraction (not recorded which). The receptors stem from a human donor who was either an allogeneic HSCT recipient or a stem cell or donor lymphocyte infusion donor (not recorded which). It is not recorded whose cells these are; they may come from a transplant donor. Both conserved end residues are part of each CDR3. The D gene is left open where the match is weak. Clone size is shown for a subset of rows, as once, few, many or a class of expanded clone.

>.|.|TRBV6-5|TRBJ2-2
CASSYLGGHTGELFF
TGTGCCAGCAGTTACTTGGGGGGACACACCGGGGAGCTGTTTTTT
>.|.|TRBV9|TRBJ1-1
CASSRSPGVGEAFF
TGTGCCAGCAGCAGATCTCCCGGGGTGGGAGAAGCTTTCTTT
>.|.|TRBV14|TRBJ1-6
CASSQEGQRNSPLHF
TGTGCCAGCAGCCAAGAAGGACAGAGGAATTCACCCCTCCACTTT
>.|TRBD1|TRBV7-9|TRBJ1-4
CASSLVGTDLNEKLFF
TGTGCCAGCAGCTTAGTCGGGACAGACCTTAATGAAAAACTGTTTTTT
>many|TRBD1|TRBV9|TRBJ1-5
CASSVAGGNQPQHF
TGTGCCAGCAGCGTAGCAGGGGGTAATCAGCCCCAGCATTTT
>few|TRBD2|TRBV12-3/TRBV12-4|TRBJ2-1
CASSSRTSGDYNEQFF
TGTGCCAGCAGTTCCCGGACTAGCGGGGACTACAATGAGCAGTTCTTC
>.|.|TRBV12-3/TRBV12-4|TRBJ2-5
CASSPAESGGETQYF
TGTGCCAGCAGCCCAGCAGAGTCGGGCGGAGAGACCCAGTACTTC
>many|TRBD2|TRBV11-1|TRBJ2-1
CASSPPPGGPRYREQFF
TGTGCCAGCAGCCCCCCTCCGGGGGGGCCCCGATATCGGGAGCAGTTCTTC
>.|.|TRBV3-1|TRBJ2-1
CASSQTHNEQFF
TGTGCCAGCAGCCAAACTCATAATGAGCAGTTCTTC
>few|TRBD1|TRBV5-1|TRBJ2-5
CASSLSGTGVETQYF
TGCGCCAGCAGCCTGTCCGGGACAGGGGTCGAGACCCAGTACTTC
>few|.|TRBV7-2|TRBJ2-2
CASTYRDPNTGELFF
TGTGCCAGCACCTACCGGGACCCGAACACCGGGGAGCTGTTTTTT
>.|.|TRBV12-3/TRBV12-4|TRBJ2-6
CASSLVLRKTSGANVLTF
TGTGCCAGCAGTTTAGTCTTGCGGAAGACCTCTGGGGCCAACGTCCTGACTTTC
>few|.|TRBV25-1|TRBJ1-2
CASSETGGSNYGYTF
TGTGCCAGCAGCGAAACGGGGGGCTCAAACTATGGCTACACCTTC
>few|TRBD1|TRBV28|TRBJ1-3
CASRLQGAAGNTIYF
TGTGCCAGCAGATTACAGGGGGCGGCGGGAAACACCATATATTTT
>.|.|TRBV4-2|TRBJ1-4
CASSPPDEKLFF
TGTGCCAGCAGCCCCCCTGATGAAAAACTGTTTTTT
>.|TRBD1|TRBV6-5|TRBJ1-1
CASSPLQGSFTEAFF
TGTGCCAGCAGTCCCCTACAGGGGAGTTTCACTGAAGCTTTCTTT
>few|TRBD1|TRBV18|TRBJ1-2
CASSDETGSSGYTF
TGTGCCAGCTCAGACGAGACAGGGAGTTCTGGCTACACCTTC
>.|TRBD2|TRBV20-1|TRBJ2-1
CSASSSGSGNEQFF
TGCAGTGCTAGTTCCAGCGGGAGCGGGAATGAGCAGTTCTTC
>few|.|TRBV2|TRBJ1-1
CATMETGVLEAFF
TGTGCCACCATGGAGACAGGCGTCCTGGAAGCTTTCTTT
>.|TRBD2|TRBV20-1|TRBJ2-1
CSARSSGTEQFF
TGCAGTGCTAGAAGTAGCGGGACTGAGCAGTTCTTC
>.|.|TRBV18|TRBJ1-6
CASSASPADPDSPLHF
TGTGCCAGCTCCGCTTCCCCGGCCGATCCGGACTCACCCCTCCACTTT
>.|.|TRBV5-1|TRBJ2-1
CASSFDRGNEQFF
TGCGCCAGCAGCTTTGATAGGGGCAATGAGCAGTTCTTC
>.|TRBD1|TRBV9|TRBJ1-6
CASSVEGTGPRGIHF
TGTGCCAGCAGCGTAGAAGGGACAGGACCACGGGGGATCCACTTT
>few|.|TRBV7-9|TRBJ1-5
CASSIPGQPQHF
TGTGCCAGCAGCATCCCAGGGCAGCCCCAGCATTTT
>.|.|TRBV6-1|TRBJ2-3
CASSRPYSTDTQYF
TGTGCCAGCAGCAGACCTTACAGCACAGATACGCAGTATTTT
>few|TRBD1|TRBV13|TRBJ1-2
CASSGTGDDNGYTF
TGTGCCAGCAGCGGGACAGGGGATGATAATGGCTACACCTTC
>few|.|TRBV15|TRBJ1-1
CATSHTGGPNTEAFF
TGTGCCACCAGCCACACGGGGGGACCGAACACTGAAGCTTTCTTT
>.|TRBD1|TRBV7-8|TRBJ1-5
CASSLGTGGKEPQHF
TGTGCCAGCAGCTTGGGGACAGGGGGCAAAGAGCCCCAGCATTTT
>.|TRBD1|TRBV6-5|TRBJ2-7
CASRETGTGNYEQYF
TGTGCCAGCAGGGAGACCGGGACAGGGAACTACGAGCAGTACTTC
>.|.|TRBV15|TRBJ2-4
CATSRDEIAKNIQYF
TGTGCCACCAGCAGAGATGAAATAGCCAAAAACATTCAGTACTTC
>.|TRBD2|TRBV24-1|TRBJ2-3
CATSDPTSGTDTRYF
TGTGCCACCAGTGATCCGACTAGCGGGACAGATACGCGGTATTTT
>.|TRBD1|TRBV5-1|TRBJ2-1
CASSNYQGVDNEQFF
TGCGCCAGCAGCAATTACCAGGGGGTTGACAATGAGCAGTTCTTC
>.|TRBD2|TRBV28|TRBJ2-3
CASSTGTSGADTQYF
TGTGCCAGCAGCACCGGGACTAGCGGGGCAGATACGCAGTATTTT
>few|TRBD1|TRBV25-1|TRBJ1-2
CAPPAGQGCGYTF
TGTGCCCCCCCCGCGGGACAGGGATGTGGCTACACCTTC
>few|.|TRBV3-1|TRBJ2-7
CASSQEPAAPYEQYF
TGTGCCAGCAGCCAAGAGCCAGCGGCACCCTACGAGCAGTACTTC
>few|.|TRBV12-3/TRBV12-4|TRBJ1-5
CASSLTGSAHQPQHF
TGTGCCAGCAGTTTGACAGGATCGGCTCATCAGCCCCAGCATTTT
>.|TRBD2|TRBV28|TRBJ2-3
CASSSQREGLLDTQYF
TGTGCCAGCAGCTCCCAGCGGGAGGGCCTGTTAGATACGCAGTATTTT
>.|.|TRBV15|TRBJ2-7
CATSRVEKYEQYF
TGTGCCACCAGCAGAGTGGAGAAATACGAGCAGTACTTC
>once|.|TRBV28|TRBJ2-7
CASSLSSGGPEQYF
TGTGCCAGCAGTTTGTCGTCGGGGGGCCCCGAGCAGTACTTC
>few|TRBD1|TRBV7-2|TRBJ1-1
CASSLGTGEWPFF
TGTGCCAGCAGCTTAGGGACAGGGGAGTGGCCTTTCTTT
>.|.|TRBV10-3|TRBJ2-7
CAIRDGGLGAYEQYF
TGTGCCATCAGGGACGGAGGGCTTGGGGCCTACGAGCAGTACTTC
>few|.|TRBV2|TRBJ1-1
CASSERTEAFF
TGTGCCAGCAGTGAACGAACTGAAGCTTTCTTT
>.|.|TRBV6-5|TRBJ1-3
CASRSLAPGNTIYF
TGTGCCAGCCGAAGTCTAGCACCGGGAAACACCATATATTTT
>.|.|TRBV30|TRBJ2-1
CACILPGSSYNEQFF
TGTGCCTGTATTCTTCCCGGAAGCTCCTACAATGAGCAGTTCTTC
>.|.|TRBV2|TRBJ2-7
CASSVPVNSYEQYF
TGTGCCAGCAGTGTCCCGGTGAACTCCTACGAGCAGTACTTC
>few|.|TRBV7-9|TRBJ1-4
CASSLQGSNEKLFF
TGTGCCAGCAGCTTACAGGGTTCAAACGAAAAACTGTTTTTT
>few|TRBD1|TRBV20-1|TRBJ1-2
CSASGEGGQANYGYTF
TGCAGTGCTAGCGGAGAGGGAGGACAGGCGAACTATGGCTACACCTTC
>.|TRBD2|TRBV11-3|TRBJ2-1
CASSTSPGTSGAYNEQFF
TGTGCCAGCAGCACAAGTCCCGGGACTAGCGGGGCTTACAATGAGCAGTTCTTC
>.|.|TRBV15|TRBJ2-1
CATSRAGATYNEQFF
TGTGCCACCAGCAGAGCTGGGGCCACTTACAATGAGCAGTTCTTC
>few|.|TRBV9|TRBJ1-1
CASSVGDIPFEAFF
TGTGCCAGCAGCGTAGGGGACATCCCCTTTGAAGCTTTCTTT
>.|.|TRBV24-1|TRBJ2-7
CATSGVGETYEQYF
TGTGCCACCAGTGGGGTAGGGGAAACGTACGAGCAGTACTTC
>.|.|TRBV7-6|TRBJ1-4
CASSLAVQGYEKLFF
TGTGCCAGCAGCTTAGCCGTGCAGGGGTATGAAAAACTGTTTTTT
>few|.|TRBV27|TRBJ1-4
CASSSPDRATNEKLFF
TGTGCCAGCAGTTCGCCAGATCGTGCAACTAATGAAAAACTGTTTTTT
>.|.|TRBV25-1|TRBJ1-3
CASSGRGKAGNTIYF
TGTGCCAGCAGTGGAAGGGGTAAAGCTGGAAACACCATATATTTT
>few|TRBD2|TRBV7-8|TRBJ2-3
CASSLGLAGVLDTQYF
TGTGCCAGCAGCTTAGGACTAGCGGGAGTTCTAGATACGCAGTATTTT
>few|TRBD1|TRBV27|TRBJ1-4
CASSLSRDRGPNEKLFF
TGTGCCAGCAGTTTGTCCCGGGACAGGGGTCCTAATGAAAAACTGTTTTTT
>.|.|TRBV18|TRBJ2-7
CASSPLTIQPYEQYF
TGTGCCAGCTCACCACTAACTATACAGCCATACGAGCAGTACTTC
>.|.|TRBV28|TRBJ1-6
CASSLGDLGSSMANSPLHF
TGTGCCAGCAGTTTAGGGGACCTCGGGAGCTCCATGGCTAATTCACCCCTCCACTTT
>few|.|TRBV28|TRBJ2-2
CASSLPSDTGELFF
TGTGCCAGCAGTTTGCCCTCGGACACCGGGGAGCTGTTTTTT